What follows are 17 T cell receptor beta chains derived from one specimen sequenced in a study of response to subunit inactivated influenza vaccine. A single record per CDR3 protein comes from TCRdb applying MiXCR to the RT-PCR reads. The data contain around 530,000 distinct CDR3 sequences, approximately 12% of them seen just once; the ten biggest clones take up about a tenth. Sequenced material: PBMCs from blood, taken on the day of vaccination. The receptors derive from a man in his fifties who received an inactivated influenza vaccine.

CDR3 residues: CSAPGLLSYEQYF. The DNA of the CDR3 is TGCAGTGCTCCGGGACTCCTCTCCTACGAGCAGTACTTC. The chain joins TRBV20-1 to TRBJ2-7; a weak D match, TRBD2 (6 bases). CDR3 size: 13 residues. CDR1 and CDR2 from the germline V gene are DFQATT and SNEGSKA (reference sequence). V shed 5 bases and J shed 0 bases, with 11 bases lying between them.

This clonotype was seen a handful of times. The rearrangement links TRBV6-1 to TRBJ2-1, with D hard to call. The CDR3 length is 15 residues. Trimming left V 2 bases short and J 6 bases short, with 14 bases between. Germline CDR1 MNHNS, CDR2 SASEGT. CDR3 DNA: TGTGCCAGCAGTGAATTACAGCTTACGGGCAATGAGCAGTTCTTC. It codes for CASSELQLTGNEQFF.

The V and J genes are TRBV4-3 and TRBJ2-6, with D unclear. Germline CDR1 and CDR2: LGHNA and YSLEER. This CDR3 has 18 amino acids. Trimming removed 4 bases at V and 0 bases at J, with 16 bases between. The CDR3 loop reads CASSLGWAVLSGANVLTF. The CDR3, as DNA: TGCGCCAGCAGCCTCGGCTGGGCTGTCCTCTCTGGGGCCAACGTCCTGACTTTC.

The chain couples TRBV7-8 to TRBJ2-1, with D possibly being TRBD1 or TRBD2 (6 bases each). Trimming removed 7 bases from V and 10 bases from J, with 20 bases in between. The CDR3 has 14 residues. The germline V gene encodes CDR1 SGHVS and CDR2 FQNEAQ. The CDR3 region has the DNA TGTGCCAGCAATCCCACCGGGGGCGCGTGGGAGCAGTTCTTC. Translated: CASNPTGGAWEQFF.

The rearrangement links TRBV19 to TRBJ1-1, with D possibly TRBD1 on 6 matching bases. V lost 7 bases and J 5 bases, leaving 20 bases between the germline ends. The CDR3 has 15 amino acids. In germline, CDR1 is LNHDA, CDR2 SQIVND (reference sequence). CDR3: CASTSGGYLGTEAFF. CDR3 bases: TGTGCCAGTACAAGCGGGGGCTACCTTGGGACTGAAGCTTTCTTT. Complete variable domain (other parts from reference TRBV19 and TRBJ1-1): DGGITQSPKYLFRKEGQNVTLSCEQNLNHDAMYWYRQDPGQGLRLIYYSQIVNDFQKGDIAEGYSVSREKKESFPLTVTSAQKNPTAFYLCASTSGGYLGTEAFFGQGTRLTVV.

The sample holds many counts of this clonotype. J is TRBJ2-1 and V is TRBV7-3; D unclear. CDR1 and CDR2 from the germline V gene are SGHTA and FQGTGA. V lost 2 bases to trimming and J lost 9 bases, with 8 bases between them. The CDR3 length is 12 residues. The CDR3 is CASSLLGGEQFF. The CDR3 DNA follows: TGTGCCAGCAGCTTATTGGGTGGTGAGCAGTTCTTC.

A few counts support this clonotype. V and J are TRBV9 and TRBJ2-2; D assignment may be TRBD1 or TRBD2 (5 bases each). Deletions cut 0 bases from V and 7 bases from J, with 13 bases between. Germline lookup yields CDR1 SGDLS and CDR2 YYNGEE. The CDR3 runs to 15 residues. The CDR3 DNA is TGTGCCAGCAGCGTAGTGGGGGAATCAGGCGGGGAGCTGTTTTTT. Its protein is CASSVVGESGGELFF.

This clonotype was seen only a few times. In nucleotides, the CDR3 is TGCGCCAGCAGCCAGGGCTGGTCGGGTGAGACCCAGTACTTC. It is translated as CASSQGWSGETQYF. The chain uses TRBV4-3 and TRBJ2-5; D gene unclear. In germline, CDR1 is LGHNA, CDR2 YSLEER. Trimming pared 3 bases from V and 5 bases from J, leaving 13 bases between. There are 14 residues in the CDR3.

The V and J genes are TRBV5-1 and TRBJ2-7; 7 bases fit TRBD1. The CDR3 is 15 residues long. Germline-derived CDR1 and CDR2 are SGHRS and YFSETQ. V lost 4 bases, J lost 5 bases, and 12 bases stayed unmatched. The CDR3 region is CASSLLTGRVHEQYF. CDR3 DNA sequence: TGCGCCAGCAGCCTCTTGACAGGGCGAGTCCACGAGCAGTACTTC.

The chain uses TRBV7-2 and TRBJ2-1; D is uncertain. Trimming removed 8 bases from V and 7 bases from J, with 18 bases in between. The V gene's germline CDR1 is SGHTA and CDR2 FQGNSA. There are 14 residues in the CDR3. Here the CDR3 reads CASRPAYLWNEQFF. The CDR3 DNA follows: TGTGCCAGCCGACCTGCCTATCTGTGGAATGAGCAGTTCTTC.

The rearrangement uses TRBV12-3 or TRBV12-4 and TRBJ2-3, with TRBD1 as a possible D gene (6 bases). This CDR3 comprises 15 residues. The V and J ends lost 6 bases and 0 bases respectively, with 13 bases between them. CDR3 amino acids: CASSSTGTSTDTQYF. DNA for the CDR3: TGTGCCAGCAGCTCAACCGGGACAAGCACAGATACGCAGTATTTT.

The genes are TRBV5-6 and TRBJ2-5, with 11 bases that match TRBD2. This CDR3 is 14 amino acids long. Losses at the gene ends were 2 bases for V and 4 bases for J; bases not matched to a gene: 1. Germline V gives CDR1 SGHDT, CDR2 YYEEEE. CDR3 sequence reads: CASSFLAGGETQYF. CDR3 nucleotide sequence: TGTGCCAGCAGCTTTCTAGCGGGAGGAGAGACCCAGTACTTC.

V is TRBV12-3 or TRBV12-4 and J is TRBJ2-5; perhaps TRBD2 as D (6 bases). This CDR3 has 15 amino acids. Trimming left V 6 bases short and J 2 bases short, with 16 bases between. The CDR3 here is CASRRGTYGQETQYF. The CDR3 DNA sequence: TGTGCCAGCAGACGCGGGACTTACGGGCAAGAGACCCAGTACTTC.

This clonotype was counted a few times. V usage is TRBV6-2 or TRBV6-3 and J usage is TRBJ2-7; a possible D gene is TRBD2 (5 bases). V dropped 2 bases and J dropped 0 bases, with 14 bases sitting between them. CDR3 size: 16 residues. From germline, CDR1 is MNHEY and CDR2 SVGEGT. The CDR3 loop is CASSYRVGNPSYEQYF. The CDR3 DNA is TGTGCCAGCAGTTACCGGGTCGGGAATCCCTCCTACGAGCAGTACTTC.

This chain links TRBV28 with TRBJ2-1, with TRBD2 identical over 7 bases. V was pared by 8 bases and J by 4 bases, with 14 bases of the junction left unmatched. CDR1 MDHEN and CDR2 SYDVKM come from the germline V gene. The CDR3 totals 16 residues. The CDR3 nucleotides read TGTGCCAGCTCTCCTGGCGGGAGTGGTCGATACAATGAGCAGTTCTTC. Translated, it gives CASSPGGSGRYNEQFF.

This clonotype has a handful of counts. V is TRBV27 and J is TRBJ2-1, with TRBD1 matching over 8 bases. The V segment lost 6 bases and the J segment 10 bases; nucleotides outside the gene matches: 11. The CDR3 length is 14 residues. Germline V gives CDR1 MNHEY, CDR2 SMNVEV (reference sequence). The CDR3: CASRKVDRVKEQFF. The CDR3 region has the DNA TGTGCCAGCAGAAAAGTGGACAGGGTAAAGGAGCAGTTCTTC.

This clonotype was detected only a few times. The chain links TRBV11-2 to TRBJ2-2, with a tentative D call TRBD1 (6 bases). The V and J ends lost 5 bases and 0 bases respectively, with 19 bases between them. This CDR3 spans 18 amino acids. The germline V gene has CDR1 SGHAT and CDR2 FQNNGV. The CDR3 here is CASSPQGQLGANTGELFF. The CDR3 DNA reads TGTGCCAGCAGCCCCCAGGGGCAGTTGGGCGCGAACACCGGGGAGCTGTTTTTT.